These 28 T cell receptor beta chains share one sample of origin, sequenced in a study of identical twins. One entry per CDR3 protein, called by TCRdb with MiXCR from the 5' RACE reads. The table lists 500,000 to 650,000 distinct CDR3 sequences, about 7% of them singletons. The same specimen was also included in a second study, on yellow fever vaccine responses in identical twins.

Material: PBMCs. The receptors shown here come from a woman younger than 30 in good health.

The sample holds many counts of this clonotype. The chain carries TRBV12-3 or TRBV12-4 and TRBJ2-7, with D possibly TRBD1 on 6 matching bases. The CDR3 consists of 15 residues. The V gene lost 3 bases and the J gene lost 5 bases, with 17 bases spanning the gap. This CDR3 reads CASSFPPAGVNEQYF. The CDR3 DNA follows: TGTGCCAGCAGTTTTCCTCCCGCAGGGGTGAACGAGCAGTACTTC.

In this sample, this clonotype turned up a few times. The CDR3 is CASSFGAQSNQPQHF. In DNA, the CDR3 is TGTGCCAGCAGTTTTGGGGCCCAGAGCAATCAGCCCCAGCATTTT. The V gene is TRBV27, the J gene TRBJ1-5, with TRBD1 as a possible D gene (5 bases). The V gene lost 3 bases and the J gene lost 1 base, with 10 bases spanning the gap. The CDR3 has 15 residues. Germline CDR1 reads MNHEY; CDR2 reads SMNVEV (reference sequence).

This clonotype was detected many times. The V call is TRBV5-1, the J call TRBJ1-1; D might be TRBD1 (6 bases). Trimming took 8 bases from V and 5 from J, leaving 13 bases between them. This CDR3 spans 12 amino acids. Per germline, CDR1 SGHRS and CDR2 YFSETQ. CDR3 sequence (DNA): TGCGCCAGTAAACAGGGTTCAACTGAAGCTTTCTTT. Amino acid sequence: CASKQGSTEAFF.

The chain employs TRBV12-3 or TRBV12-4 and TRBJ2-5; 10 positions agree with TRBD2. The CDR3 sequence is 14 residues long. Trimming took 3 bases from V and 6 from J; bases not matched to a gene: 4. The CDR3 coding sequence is TGTGCCAGCAGTTTTGAGCGGGGGGGAAAGACCCAGTACTTC. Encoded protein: CASSFERGGKTQYF.

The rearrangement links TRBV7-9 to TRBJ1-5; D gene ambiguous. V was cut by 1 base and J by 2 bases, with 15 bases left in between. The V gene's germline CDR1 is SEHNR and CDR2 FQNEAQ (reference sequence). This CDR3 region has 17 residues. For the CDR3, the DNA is TGTGCCAGCAGCTTAGGGTCGGTCAACCTTCGCAATCAGCCCCAGCATTTT. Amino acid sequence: CASSLGSVNLRNQPQHF.

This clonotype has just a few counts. CDR3 sequence: CASRDPRVAGELFF. The CDR3 DNA is TGTGCCAGCAGAGACCCAAGGGTCGCCGGGGAGCTGTTTTTT. The chain couples TRBV12-3 or TRBV12-4 to TRBJ2-2; no definite D call. The germline V and J ends were trimmed by 6 bases and 6 bases, with 14 bases remaining between them. The CDR3 is 14 amino acids.

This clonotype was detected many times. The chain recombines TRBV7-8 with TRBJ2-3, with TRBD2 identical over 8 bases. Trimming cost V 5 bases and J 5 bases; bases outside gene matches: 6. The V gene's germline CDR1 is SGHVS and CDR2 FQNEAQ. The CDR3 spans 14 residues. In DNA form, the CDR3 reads TGTGCCAGCAGCCCCCGGACTAGCCGAGATACGCAGTATTTT. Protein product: CASSPRTSRDTQYF.

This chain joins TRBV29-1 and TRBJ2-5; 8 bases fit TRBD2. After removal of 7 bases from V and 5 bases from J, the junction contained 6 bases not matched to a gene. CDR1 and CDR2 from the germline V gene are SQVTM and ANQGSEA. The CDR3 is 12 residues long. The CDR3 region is CSGAGLGETQYF. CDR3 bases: TGCAGCGGAGCGGGACTAGGGGAGACCCAGTACTTC.

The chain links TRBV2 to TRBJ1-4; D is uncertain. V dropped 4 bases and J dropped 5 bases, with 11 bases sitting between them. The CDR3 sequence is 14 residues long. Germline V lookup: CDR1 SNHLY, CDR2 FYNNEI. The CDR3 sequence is CASSAPPSNEKLFF. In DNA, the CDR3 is TGTGCCAGCAGTGCCCCCCCGTCGAATGAAAAACTGTTTTTT.

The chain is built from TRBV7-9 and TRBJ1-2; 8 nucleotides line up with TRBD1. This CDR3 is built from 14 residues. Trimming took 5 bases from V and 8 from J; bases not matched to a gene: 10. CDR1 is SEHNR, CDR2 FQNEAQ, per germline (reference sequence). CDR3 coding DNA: TGTGCCAGCAGCCATTCTCCCGCAGGGGGCGGCTACACCTTC. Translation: CASSHSPAGGGYTF.

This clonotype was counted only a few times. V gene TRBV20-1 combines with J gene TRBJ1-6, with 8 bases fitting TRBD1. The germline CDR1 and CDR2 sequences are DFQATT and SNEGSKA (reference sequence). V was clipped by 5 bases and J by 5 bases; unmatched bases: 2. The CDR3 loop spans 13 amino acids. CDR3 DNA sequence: TGCAGTGCTCCAGGGGGCGATAATTCACCCCTCCACTTT. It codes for CSAPGGDNSPLHF.

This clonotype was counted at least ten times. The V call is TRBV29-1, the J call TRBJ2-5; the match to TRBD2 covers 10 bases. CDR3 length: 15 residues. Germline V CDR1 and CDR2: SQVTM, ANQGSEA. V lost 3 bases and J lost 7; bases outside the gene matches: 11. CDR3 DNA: TGCAGCGTTGACGCTCAGTCTAGCGGGAGAGGGACCCAGTACTTC. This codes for CSVDAQSSGRGTQYF.

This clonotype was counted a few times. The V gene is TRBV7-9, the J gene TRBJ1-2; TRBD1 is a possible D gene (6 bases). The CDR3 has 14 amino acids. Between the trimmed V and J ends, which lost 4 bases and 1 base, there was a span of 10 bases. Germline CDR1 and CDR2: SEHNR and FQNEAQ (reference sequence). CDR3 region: CASSSADSNYGYTF. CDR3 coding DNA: TGTGCCAGCAGCTCCGCGGACAGTAACTATGGCTACACCTTC.

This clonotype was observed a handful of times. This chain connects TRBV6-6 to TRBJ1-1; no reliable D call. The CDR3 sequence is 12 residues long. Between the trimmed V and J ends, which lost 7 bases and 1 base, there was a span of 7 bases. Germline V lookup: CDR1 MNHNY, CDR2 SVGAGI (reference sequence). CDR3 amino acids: CASIRANTEAFF. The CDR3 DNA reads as TGTGCCAGCATACGGGCGAACACTGAAGCTTTCTTT.

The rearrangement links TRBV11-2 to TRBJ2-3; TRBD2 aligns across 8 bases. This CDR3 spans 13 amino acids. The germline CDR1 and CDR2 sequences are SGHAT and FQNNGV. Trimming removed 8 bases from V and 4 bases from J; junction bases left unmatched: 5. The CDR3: CASGLAVADTQYF. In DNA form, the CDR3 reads TGTGCCAGCGGACTAGCCGTCGCAGATACGCAGTATTTT.

In DNA, the CDR3 is TGCGCCAGCAGCTTGGTGACTAGCGGGAGCGGGGTTACGCAGTATTTT. This sequence encodes CASSLVTSGSGVTQYF. V usage is TRBV5-1 and J usage is TRBJ2-3, with 12 positions matching TRBD2. The CDR3 runs 16 residues. The ends lost 0 bases at V and 8 bases at J; junction bases unmatched: 7. CDR1 SGHRS and CDR2 YFSETQ come from the germline V gene.

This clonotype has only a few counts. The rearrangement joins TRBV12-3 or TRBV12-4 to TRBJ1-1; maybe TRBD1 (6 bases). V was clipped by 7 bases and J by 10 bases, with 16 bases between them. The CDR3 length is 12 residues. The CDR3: CASIAGGAGAFF. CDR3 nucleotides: TGTGCCAGCATAGCGGGGGGCGCGGGAGCTTTCTTT.

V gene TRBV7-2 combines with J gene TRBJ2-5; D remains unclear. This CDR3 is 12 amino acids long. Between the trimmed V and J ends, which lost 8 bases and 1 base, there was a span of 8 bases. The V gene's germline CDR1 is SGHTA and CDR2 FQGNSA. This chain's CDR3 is CASGRPQETQYF. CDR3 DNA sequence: TGTGCCAGCGGCCGCCCCCAAGAGACCCAGTACTTC. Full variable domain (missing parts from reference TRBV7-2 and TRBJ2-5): GAGVSQSPSNKVTEKGKDVELRCDPISGHTALYWYRQSLGQGLEFLIYFQGNSAPDKSGLPSDRFSAERTGGSVSTLTIQRTQQEDSAVYLCASGRPQETQYFGPGTRLLVL.

The CDR3 DNA reads as TGCGCCAGCAGTCCGCCGGGGGGACTAGCGGGAGGGACCACAGATACGCAGTATTTT. Translating it yields CASSPPGGLAGGTTDTQYF. The V call is TRBV5-1, the J call TRBJ2-3, with 16 bases fitting TRBD2. The CDR3 totals 19 residues. J lost 2 bases, V lost 5 bases, and 11 bases had no gene match. Germline lookup yields CDR1 SGHRS and CDR2 YFSETQ.

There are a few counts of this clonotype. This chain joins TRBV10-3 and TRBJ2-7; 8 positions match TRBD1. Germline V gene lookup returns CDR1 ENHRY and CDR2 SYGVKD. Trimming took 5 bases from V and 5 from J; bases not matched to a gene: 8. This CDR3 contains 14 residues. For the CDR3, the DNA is TGTGCCATCAGTCCGGACAGGGTATCCCACGAGCAGTACTTC. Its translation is CAISPDRVSHEQYF.

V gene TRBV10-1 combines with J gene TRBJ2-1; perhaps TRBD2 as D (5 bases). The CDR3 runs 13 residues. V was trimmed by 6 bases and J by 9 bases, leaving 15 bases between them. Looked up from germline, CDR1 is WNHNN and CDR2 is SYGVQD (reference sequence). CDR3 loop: CASSASSFGEQFF. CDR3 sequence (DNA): TGCGCCAGCAGCGCCTCTAGCTTCGGTGAGCAGTTCTTC.

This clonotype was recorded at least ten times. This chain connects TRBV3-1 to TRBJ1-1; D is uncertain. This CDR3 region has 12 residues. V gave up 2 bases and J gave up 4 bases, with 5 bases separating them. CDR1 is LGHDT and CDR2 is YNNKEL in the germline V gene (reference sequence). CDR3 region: CASSQSLTEAFF. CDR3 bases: TGTGCCAGCAGCCAATCCCTCACTGAAGCTTTCTTT.

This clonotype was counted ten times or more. The CDR3 is CASSFQVPYNEQFF. The CDR3 nucleotides are TGTGCCAGCAGTTTTCAGGTCCCCTACAATGAGCAGTTCTTC. The chain employs TRBV12-3 or TRBV12-4 and TRBJ2-1; D not resolved. This CDR3 region has 14 residues. V shed 3 bases and J shed 2 bases, with 8 bases lying between them.

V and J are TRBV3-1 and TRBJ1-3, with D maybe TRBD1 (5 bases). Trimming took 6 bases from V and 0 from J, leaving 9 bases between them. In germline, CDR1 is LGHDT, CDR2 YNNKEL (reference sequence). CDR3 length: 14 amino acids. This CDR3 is CASRQDISGNTIYF. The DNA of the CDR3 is TGTGCCAGCAGACAGGACATCTCTGGAAACACCATATATTTT.

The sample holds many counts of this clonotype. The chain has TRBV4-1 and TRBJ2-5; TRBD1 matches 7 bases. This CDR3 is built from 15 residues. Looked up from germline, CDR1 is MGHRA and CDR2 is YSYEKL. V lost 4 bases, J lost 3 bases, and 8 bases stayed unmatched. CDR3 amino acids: CASSPTGTVKETQYF. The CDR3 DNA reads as TGCGCCAGCAGCCCGACCGGGACAGTAAAAGAGACCCAGTACTTC.

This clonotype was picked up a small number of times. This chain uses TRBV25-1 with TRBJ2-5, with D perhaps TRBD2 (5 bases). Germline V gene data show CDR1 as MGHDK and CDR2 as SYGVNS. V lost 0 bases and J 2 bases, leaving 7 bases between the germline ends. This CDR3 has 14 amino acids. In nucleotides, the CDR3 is TGTGCCAGCAGTGAATATCGGGGACAAGAGACCCAGTACTTC. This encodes CASSEYRGQETQYF.

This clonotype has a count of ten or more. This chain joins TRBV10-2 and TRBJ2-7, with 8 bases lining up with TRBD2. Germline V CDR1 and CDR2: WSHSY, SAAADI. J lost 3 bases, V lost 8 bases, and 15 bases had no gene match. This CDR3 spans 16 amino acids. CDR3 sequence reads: CASARSVGLVGYEQYF. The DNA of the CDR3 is TGCGCCAGCGCCCGAAGCGTGGGACTAGTTGGCTACGAGCAGTACTTC.

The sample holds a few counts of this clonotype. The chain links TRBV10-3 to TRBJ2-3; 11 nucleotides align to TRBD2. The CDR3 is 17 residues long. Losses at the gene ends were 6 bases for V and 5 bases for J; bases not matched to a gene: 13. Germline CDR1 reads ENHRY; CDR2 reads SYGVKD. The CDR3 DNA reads TGTGCCATCAGGGGGGACTTCGGGACTAGCGGACAAGATACGCAGTATTTT. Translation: CAIRGDFGTSGQDTQYF.